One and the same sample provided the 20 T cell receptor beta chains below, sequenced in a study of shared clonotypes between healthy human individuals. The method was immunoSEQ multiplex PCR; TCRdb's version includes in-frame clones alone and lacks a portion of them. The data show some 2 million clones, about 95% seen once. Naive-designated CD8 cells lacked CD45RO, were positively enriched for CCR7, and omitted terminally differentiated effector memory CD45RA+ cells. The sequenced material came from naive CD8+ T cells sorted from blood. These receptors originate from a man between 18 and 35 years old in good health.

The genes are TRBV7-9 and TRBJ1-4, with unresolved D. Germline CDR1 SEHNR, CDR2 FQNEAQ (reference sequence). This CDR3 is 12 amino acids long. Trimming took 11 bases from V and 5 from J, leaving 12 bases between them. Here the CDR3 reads CASTEENEKLFF. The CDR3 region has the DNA TGTGCCTCAACGGAGGAGAATGAAAAACTGTTTTTT.

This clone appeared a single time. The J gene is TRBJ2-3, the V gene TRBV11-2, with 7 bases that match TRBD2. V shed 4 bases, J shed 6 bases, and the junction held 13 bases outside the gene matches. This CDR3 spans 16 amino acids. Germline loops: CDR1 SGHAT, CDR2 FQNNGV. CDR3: CASSSPAENSGDTQYF. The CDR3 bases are TGTGCCAGCAGCTCACCGGCGGAGAATAGCGGGGATACGCAGTATTTT.

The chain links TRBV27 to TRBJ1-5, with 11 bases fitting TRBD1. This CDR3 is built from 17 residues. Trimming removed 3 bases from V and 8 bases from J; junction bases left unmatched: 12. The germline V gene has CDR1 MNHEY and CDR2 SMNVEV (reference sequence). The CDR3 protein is CASSLSPGQGDLKPQHF. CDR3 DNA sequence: TGTGCCAGCAGTTTGTCGCCGGGACAGGGGGATTTAAAGCCCCAGCATTTT.

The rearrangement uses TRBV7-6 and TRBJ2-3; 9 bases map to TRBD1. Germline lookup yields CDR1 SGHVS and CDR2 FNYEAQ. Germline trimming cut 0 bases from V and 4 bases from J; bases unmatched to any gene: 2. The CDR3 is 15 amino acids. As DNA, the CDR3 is TGTGCCAGCAGCTTAGCGACAGGGGGAGCAGATACGCAGTATTTT. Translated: CASSLATGGADTQYF.

The CDR3 here is CASTLSGQQYF. CDR3 in DNA: TGTGCCAGCACCCTAAGCGGGCAGCAGTACTTC. The V call is TRBV6-5, the J call TRBJ2-7; a weak D match, TRBD2 (6 bases). V was shortened by 7 bases and J by 8 bases, with 12 bases between the two germline ends. The germline gives CDR1 MNHEY, CDR2 SVGAGI. CDR3 length equals 11 residues.

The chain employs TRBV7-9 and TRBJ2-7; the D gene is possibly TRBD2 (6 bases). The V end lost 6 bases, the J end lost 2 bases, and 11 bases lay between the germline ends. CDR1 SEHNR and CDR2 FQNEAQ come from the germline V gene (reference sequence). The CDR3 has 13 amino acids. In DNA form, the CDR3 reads TGTGCCAGCAGAAGGGACTTGACCTACGAGCAGTACTTC. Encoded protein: CASRRDLTYEQYF. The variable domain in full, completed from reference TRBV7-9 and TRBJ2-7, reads DTGVSQNPRHKITKRGQNVTFRCDPISEHNRLYWYRQTLGQGPEFLTYFQNEAQLEKSRLLSDRFSAERPKGSFSTLEIQRTEQGDSAMYLCASRRDLTYEQYFGPGTRLTVT.

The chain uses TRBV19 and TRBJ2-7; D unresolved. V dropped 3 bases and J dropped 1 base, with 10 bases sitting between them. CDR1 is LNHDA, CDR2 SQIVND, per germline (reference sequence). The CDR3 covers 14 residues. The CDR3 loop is CASSMNSASYEQYF. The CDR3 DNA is TGTGCCAGTAGTATGAACAGTGCTTCCTACGAGCAGTACTTC.

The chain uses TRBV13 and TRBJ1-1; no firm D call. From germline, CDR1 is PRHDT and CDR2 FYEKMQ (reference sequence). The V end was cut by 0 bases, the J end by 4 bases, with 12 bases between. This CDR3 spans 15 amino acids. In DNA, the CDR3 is TGTGCCAGCAGCTTAGGACAGTGGGGAACCACTGAAGCTTTCTTT. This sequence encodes CASSLGQWGTTEAFF.

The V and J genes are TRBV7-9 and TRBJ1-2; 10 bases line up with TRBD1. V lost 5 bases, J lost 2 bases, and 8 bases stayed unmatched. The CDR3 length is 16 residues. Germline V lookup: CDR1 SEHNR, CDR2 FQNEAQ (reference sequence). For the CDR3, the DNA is TGTGCCAGCAGCCGAGGGACAGGGGAACAGAACTATGGCTACACCTTC. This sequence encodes CASSRGTGEQNYGYTF. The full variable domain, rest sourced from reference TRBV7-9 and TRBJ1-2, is DTGVSQNPRHKITKRGQNVTFRCDPISEHNRLYWYRQTLGQGPEFLTYFQNEAQLEKSRLLSDRFSAERPKGSFSTLEIQRTEQGDSAMYLCASSRGTGEQNYGYTFGSGTRLTVV.

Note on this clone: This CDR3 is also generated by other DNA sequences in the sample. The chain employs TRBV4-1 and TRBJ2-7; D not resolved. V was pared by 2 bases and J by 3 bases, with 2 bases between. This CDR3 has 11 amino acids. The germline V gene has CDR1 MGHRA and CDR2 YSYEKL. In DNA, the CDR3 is TGCGCCAGCAGCCAAAACTACGAGCAGTACTTC. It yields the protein CASSQNYEQYF.

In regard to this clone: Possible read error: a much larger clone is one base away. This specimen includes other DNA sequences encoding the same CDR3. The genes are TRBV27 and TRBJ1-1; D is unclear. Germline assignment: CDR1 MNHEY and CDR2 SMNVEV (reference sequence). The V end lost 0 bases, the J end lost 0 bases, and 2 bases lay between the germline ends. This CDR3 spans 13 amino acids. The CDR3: CASSLSMNTEAFF. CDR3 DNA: TGTGCCAGCAGTTTATCAATGAACACTGAAGCTTTCTTT.

In DNA, the CDR3 is TGTGCCAGCAGCTTGGCGGTGATTACCTACGAGCAGTACTTC. Its protein product is CASSLAVITYEQYF. J is TRBJ2-7 and V is TRBV11-2; D is unclear. Trimming took 3 bases from V and 2 from J, leaving 11 bases between them. Germline CDR1 reads SGHAT; CDR2 reads FQNNGV. This CDR3 is 14 amino acids long.

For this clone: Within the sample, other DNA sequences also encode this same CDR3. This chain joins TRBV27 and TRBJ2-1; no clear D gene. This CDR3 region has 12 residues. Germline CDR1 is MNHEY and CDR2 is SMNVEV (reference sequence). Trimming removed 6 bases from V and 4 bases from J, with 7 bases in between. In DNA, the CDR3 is TGTGCCAGCAGCCCCGGTTACAATGAGCAGTTCTTC. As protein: CASSPGYNEQFF.

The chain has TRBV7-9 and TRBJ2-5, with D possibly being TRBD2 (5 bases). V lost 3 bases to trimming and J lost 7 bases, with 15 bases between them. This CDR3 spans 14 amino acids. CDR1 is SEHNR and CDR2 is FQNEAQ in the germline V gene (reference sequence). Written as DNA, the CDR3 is TGTGCCAGCAGCTTTCAGACTACTCGGGCGACCCAGTACTTC. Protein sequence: CASSFQTTRATQYF.

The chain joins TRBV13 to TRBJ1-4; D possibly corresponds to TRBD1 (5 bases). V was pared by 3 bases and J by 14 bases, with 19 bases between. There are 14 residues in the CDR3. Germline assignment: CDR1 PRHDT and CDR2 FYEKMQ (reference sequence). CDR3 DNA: TGTGCCAGCAGCTTTGGGGACTCCCTGGAGGGGCTGTTTTTT. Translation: CASSFGDSLEGLFF.

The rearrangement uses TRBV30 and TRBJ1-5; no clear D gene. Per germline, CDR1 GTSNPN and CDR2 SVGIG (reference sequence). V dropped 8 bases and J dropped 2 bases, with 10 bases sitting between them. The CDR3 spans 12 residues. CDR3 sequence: CAKGRGNQPQHF. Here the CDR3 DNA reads TGTGCCAAAGGGAGAGGCAATCAGCCCCAGCATTTT.

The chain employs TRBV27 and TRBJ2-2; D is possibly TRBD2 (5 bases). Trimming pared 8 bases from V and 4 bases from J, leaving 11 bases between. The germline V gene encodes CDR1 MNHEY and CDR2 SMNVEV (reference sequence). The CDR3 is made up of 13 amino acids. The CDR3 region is CASSWRSTGELFF. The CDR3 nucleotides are TGTGCCAGCTCCTGGAGGAGCACCGGGGAGCTGTTTTTT.

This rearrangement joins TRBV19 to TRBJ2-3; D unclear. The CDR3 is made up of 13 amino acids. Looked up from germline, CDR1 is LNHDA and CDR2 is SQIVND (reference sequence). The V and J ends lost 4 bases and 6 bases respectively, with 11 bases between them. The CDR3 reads CASSTGSRDTQYF. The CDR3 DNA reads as TGTGCCAGTAGTACCGGGTCGAGGGATACGCAGTATTTT.

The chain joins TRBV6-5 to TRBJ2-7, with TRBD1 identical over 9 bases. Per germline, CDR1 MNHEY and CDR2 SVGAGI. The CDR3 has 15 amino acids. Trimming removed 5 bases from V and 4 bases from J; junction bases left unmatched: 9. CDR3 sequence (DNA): TGTGCCAGCAGTCGGCGAGGGACAGGGCTATACGAGCAGTACTTC. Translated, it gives CASSRRGTGLYEQYF.

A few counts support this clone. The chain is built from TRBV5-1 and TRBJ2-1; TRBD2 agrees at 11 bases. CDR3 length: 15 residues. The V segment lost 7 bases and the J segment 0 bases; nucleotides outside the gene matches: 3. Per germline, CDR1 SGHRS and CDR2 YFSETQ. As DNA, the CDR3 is TGCGCCAGCTCCGGACTAGCGGGCTCCTACAATGAGCAGTTCTTC. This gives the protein CASSGLAGSYNEQFF.